This entry lists 25 T cell receptor beta chains sequenced from one sample in a study of neoadjuvant anti-PD-1 for oral cavity cancer. Profiling relied on immunoSEQ multiplex PCR, and the TCRdb table lists in-frame clones only, not all of them. The table records 60,000 to 80,000 clones, 70% to 85% of them present only once. Sample: PBMCs, taken before nivolumab (anti-PD-1) treatment. All receptors derive from a person aged 35-79 years with oral cavity squamous cell carcinoma.

The chain carries TRBV13 and TRBJ2-7; the match to TRBD1 covers 8 bases. This CDR3 is built from 14 residues. V lost 1 base to trimming and J lost 3 bases; unmatched junction nucleotides: 2. CDR1 is PRHDT, CDR2 FYEKMQ, per germline (reference sequence). CDR3 nucleotide sequence: TGTGCCAGCAGCTTAGAAGGACAGGGCTACGAGCAGTACTTC. Its protein is CASSLEGQGYEQYF.

The CDR3 here is CASSLTGGWKAFF. Written as DNA, the CDR3 is TGTGCCAGCAGTTTAACTGGGGGGTGGAAAGCTTTCTTT. The chain links TRBV27 to TRBJ1-1; D is possibly TRBD1 (5 bases). The V gene's germline CDR1 is MNHEY and CDR2 SMNVEV (reference sequence). Trimming took 2 bases from V and 9 from J, leaving 13 bases between them. The CDR3 consists of 13 residues.

V and J are TRBV5-4 and TRBJ2-3; D is unclear. The CDR3 is made up of 15 amino acids. The V end was cut by 1 base, the J end by 0 bases, with 9 bases between. The V gene's germline CDR1 is SGHNT and CDR2 YYREEE (reference sequence). The CDR3 bases are TGTGCCAGCAGCTTGCAAGCTTCTAGCACAGATACGCAGTATTTT. Protein product: CASSLQASSTDTQYF.

This rearrangement joins TRBV28 to TRBJ2-3; D possibly corresponds to TRBD2 (6 bases). Germline V lookup: CDR1 MDHEN, CDR2 SYDVKM. The CDR3 sequence is 16 residues long. The V gene lost 6 bases and the J gene lost 2 bases, with 18 bases spanning the gap. Here the CDR3 reads CASRGRGGILTDTQYF. The CDR3 DNA reads TGTGCCAGCAGGGGAAGGGGCGGGATTCTCACAGATACGCAGTATTTT.

This clone was seen just once. The chain employs TRBV7-2 and TRBJ2-1; 7 positions match TRBD2. There are 16 residues in the CDR3. V was pared by 5 bases and J by 0 bases, with 7 bases of the junction left unmatched. Germline-derived CDR1 and CDR2 are SGHTA and FQGNSA. CDR3: CASSGPLADSYNEQFF. The CDR3, as DNA: TGTGCCAGCAGCGGGCCCCTAGCGGACTCCTACAATGAGCAGTTCTTC.

The genes are TRBV5-1 and TRBJ2-3, with D tentatively TRBD1 (5 bases). CDR1 is SGHRS, CDR2 YFSETQ, per germline. The V end was cut by 10 bases, the J end by 1 base, with 10 bases between. CDR3 size: 12 residues. This CDR3 is CASGIRTDTQYF. CDR3 DNA: TGCGCCTCAGGGATTCGCACAGATACGCAGTATTTT. Full variable domain (missing parts from reference TRBV5-1 and TRBJ2-3): KAGVTQTPRYLIKTRGQQVTLSCSPISGHRSVSWYQQTPGQGLQFLFEYFSETQRNKGNFPGRFSGRQFSNSRSEMNVSTLELGDSALYLCASGIRTDTQYFGPGTRLTVL.

The chain has TRBV2 and TRBJ1-2, with D possibly matching TRBD1 (5 bases). Germline V gene sequence: CDR1 SNHLY, CDR2 FYNNEI. The CDR3 is made up of 13 amino acids. Trimming cost V 2 bases and J 3 bases, with 7 bases left between them. CDR3 region: CASSEQGHYGYTF. DNA for the CDR3: TGTGCCAGCAGTGAACAGGGACACTATGGCTACACCTTC. Looking up the rest from reference TRBV2 and TRBJ1-2 gives the full variable domain: EPEVTQTPSHQVTQMGQEVILRCVPISNHLYFYWYRQILGQKVEFLVSFYNNEISEKSEIFDDQFSVERPDGSNFTLKIRSTKLEDSAMYFCASSEQGHYGYTFGSGTRLTVV.

This clone appeared once. This sequence joins TRBV7-7 and TRBJ2-2, with no clear D. V gave up 3 bases and J gave up 4 bases, with 6 bases separating them. The V gene's germline CDR1 is SSHAT and CDR2 FNYEAQ (reference sequence). The CDR3 consists of 13 residues. The CDR3 bases are TGTGCCAGCAGCTTCCTCAGCACCGGGGAGCTGTTTTTT. This encodes CASSFLSTGELFF.

The chain recombines TRBV6-1 with TRBJ2-1, with TRBD2 matching 12 bases. CDR3 length equals 15 residues. The germline gives CDR1 MNHNS, CDR2 SASEGT. V shed 2 bases and J 9 bases; nucleotides not matched to a gene: 5. The CDR3, as DNA: TGTGCCAGCAGTGAACTAGCGGGAGGGCCCTCTGAGCAGTTCTTC. This sequence encodes CASSELAGGPSEQFF.

J is TRBJ2-7 and V is TRBV10-3, with D uncertain. CDR3 length: 12 amino acids. Germline CDR1 reads ENHRY; CDR2 reads SYGVKD. The V and J ends lost 0 bases and 6 bases respectively, with 6 bases between them. The CDR3 region has the DNA TGTGCCATCAGTGAGTCGTCTTCCGAGCAGTACTTC. It specifies CAISESSSEQYF.

The chain is built from TRBV5-4 and TRBJ1-2, with D possibly matching TRBD1 (6 bases). The CDR3 is 14 amino acids. Trimming removed 0 bases at V and 4 bases at J, with 10 bases between. Germline values: CDR1 SGHNT, CDR2 YYREEE (reference sequence). The CDR3 protein is CASSLAGVVYGYTF. DNA for the CDR3: TGTGCCAGCAGCTTGGCAGGGGTGGTCTATGGCTACACCTTC.

The chain combines TRBV11-2 with TRBJ2-6; no definite D call. This CDR3 has 13 amino acids. CDR1 SGHAT and CDR2 FQNNGV come from the germline V gene. The V and J ends lost 5 bases and 1 base respectively, with 3 bases between them. The CDR3 here is CASSPSGANVLTF. DNA for the CDR3: TGTGCCAGCAGCCCATCTGGGGCCAACGTCCTGACTTTC.

J is TRBJ2-2 and V is TRBV28; 9 nucleotides line up with TRBD1. There are 16 residues in the CDR3. Germline V lookup: CDR1 MDHEN, CDR2 SYDVKM. V lost 3 bases, J lost 6 bases, and 8 bases stayed unmatched. CDR3 DNA sequence: TGTGCCAGCAGTTTTCCGGGACAGGGCGTCCCCGGGGAGCTGTTTTTT. Protein sequence: CASSFPGQGVPGELFF. Looking up the rest from reference TRBV28 and TRBJ2-2 gives the full variable domain: DVKVTQSSRYLVKRTGEKVFLECVQDMDHENMFWYRQDPGLGLRLIYFSYDVKMKEKGDIPEGYSVSREKKERFSLILESASTNQTSMYLCASSFPGQGVPGELFFGEGSRLTVL.

The V gene is TRBV6-5, the J gene TRBJ1-6; D not resolved. CDR1 and CDR2 (germline): MNHEY, SVGAGI. V was trimmed by 6 bases and J by 1 base, leaving 10 bases between them. The CDR3 covers 15 residues. The CDR3 region is CASRGSGSYNSPLHF. CDR3 sequence (DNA): TGTGCCAGCAGAGGTAGTGGTTCCTATAATTCACCCCTCCACTTT.

In this sample, this clone turned up once. The V call is TRBV7-2, the J call TRBJ1-1; TRBD1 aligns across 10 bases. Germline-derived CDR1 and CDR2 are SGHTA and FQGNSA. There are 15 residues in the CDR3. J was trimmed by 1 base and V by 1 base; bases with no gene match: 0. For the CDR3, the DNA is TGTGCCAGCAGCTTAGGGGACAGGGGGAACACTGAAGCTTTCTTT. This gives the protein CASSLGDRGNTEAFF.

The chain combines TRBV29-1 with TRBJ1-2; D remains unclear. Germline V gives CDR1 SQVTM, CDR2 ANQGSEA. V lost 6 bases, J lost 1 base, and 12 bases lay in between. The CDR3 has 13 amino acids. This CDR3 is CSVPTQSNYGYTF. Written as DNA, the CDR3 is TGCAGCGTCCCCACCCAGAGTAACTATGGCTACACCTTC.

The CDR3 DNA follows: TGTGCCAGCAGCCTTCGGACTAGTCGGGCCAATGAGCAGTTCTTC. Translated: CASSLRTSRANEQFF. The chain links TRBV11-2 to TRBJ2-1; 7 positions match TRBD2. This CDR3 comprises 15 residues. V shed 5 bases and J 6 bases; nucleotides not matched to a gene: 10. The germline V gene encodes CDR1 SGHAT and CDR2 FQNNGV.

This clone was recorded only once. This chain joins TRBV9 and TRBJ2-7; D is unclear. The V and J ends lost 0 bases and 2 bases respectively, with 9 bases between them. Germline V gene lookup returns CDR1 SGDLS and CDR2 YYNGEE. This CDR3 spans 14 amino acids. CDR3 sequence (DNA): TGTGCCAGCAGCGTAGCGGAAGCCACCTACGAGCAGTACTTC. Translated, it gives CASSVAEATYEQYF.

V gene TRBV11-3 combines with J gene TRBJ1-1; TRBD1 aligns across 7 bases. The germline gives CDR1 SGHNT, CDR2 YENEEA. This CDR3 comprises 13 residues. V lost 0 bases, J lost 8 bases, and 3 bases stayed unmatched. CDR3 sequence: CASSLETGIEAFF. The CDR3 nucleotides read TGTGCCAGCAGCTTAGAGACAGGGATAGAAGCTTTCTTT.

The V gene is TRBV6-6, the J gene TRBJ1-5, with D hard to call. Germline CDR1 and CDR2: MNHNY and SVGAGI (reference sequence). The CDR3 length is 13 residues. V shed 6 bases and J shed 0 bases, with 6 bases lying between them. This chain's CDR3 is CASRGDSNQPQHF. CDR3 sequence (DNA): TGTGCCAGCAGAGGTGATAGCAATCAGCCCCAGCATTTT.

This clone was recorded once. The chain combines TRBV19 with TRBJ2-3, with 12 bases matching TRBD2. The CDR3 is 16 residues long. The germline CDR1 and CDR2 sequences are LNHDA and SQIVND (reference sequence). The ends lost 11 bases at V and 6 bases at J; junction bases unmatched: 15. CDR3 in DNA: TGTGCCTCGAGGGGGAGACTAGCGGGGGCCCGGGATACGCAGTATTTT. Translated, it gives CASRGRLAGARDTQYF.

The chain has TRBV2 and TRBJ1-1, with unresolved D. This CDR3 region has 10 residues. The V and J ends lost 4 bases and 13 bases respectively, with 10 bases between them. CDR1 and CDR2 (germline): SNHLY, FYNNEI. CDR3 sequence: CASSVELDFF. The CDR3 DNA reads TGTGCCAGCAGTGTAGAATTGGATTTCTTT.

The chain combines TRBV7-2 with TRBJ1-5, with a tentative D call TRBD1 (6 bases). Germline loops: CDR1 SGHTA, CDR2 FQGNSA. Trimming shortened V by 3 bases and J by 1 base, and 13 bases separated the two germline ends. The CDR3 length is 16 residues. The CDR3 loop reads CASSFSRGASNQPQHF. CDR3 coding DNA: TGTGCCAGCAGCTTTTCTCGGGGGGCGAGCAATCAGCCCCAGCATTTT.

This clone has just a few counts. This chain connects TRBV5-1 to TRBJ2-2, with a possible D match to TRBD1 (6 bases). V lost 0 bases and J 5 bases, leaving 8 bases between the germline ends. The CDR3 runs 14 residues. Germline V gene data show CDR1 as SGHRS and CDR2 as YFSETQ. CDR3: CASSLGGQTGELFF. DNA of the CDR3: TGCGCCAGCAGCTTGGGTGGACAGACCGGGGAGCTGTTTTTT.

The chain is built from TRBV30 and TRBJ2-3, with 9 bases lining up with TRBD1. With 0 bases clipped from V and 3 bases from J, the junction kept 1 base outside the gene matches. Germline loops: CDR1 GTSNPN, CDR2 SVGIG (reference sequence). The CDR3 extends over 14 amino acids. Here the CDR3 reads CAWSVGQGTDTQYF. DNA for the CDR3: TGTGCCTGGAGTGTCGGACAGGGGACAGATACGCAGTATTTT.